This TCR beta chain emerged from a study of Tregs in tolerant kidney transplant recipients. General study findings and limits: Tregs expanded with activated donor B cells seemed most donor-specific. Biological reproducibility was not directly addressed, but technical replication error appeared minimal. Tolerant patients' donor-specific Tregs expanded beyond overall Tregs, suggesting antigen-driven growth.

Assay used: immunoSEQ multiplex PCR; TCRdb lists only in-frame clones, some missing. This sample has 50,000 or so clones; roughly nine tenths occur once, and the top ten carry around 16%. Turning to this clone: What it recognizes is unknown.

Recipients received nonmyeloablative bone marrow transplants from related graft donors, with transient mixed chimerism. Thawed PBMCs were FACS-sorted into unstimulated CD4+CD25+CD127- regulatory T cells, CD4+CD25- non-regulatory cells, CD4 and CD8 cells. The trim removed 0 bases at V and 2 bases at J, leaving 7 bases unmatched. CDR1 and CDR2 from the germline V gene are MGHRA and YSYEKL. This CDR3 has 18 amino acids. Sequencing was performed on CD8+ T cells from blood (PBMCs), taken 12 months after the transplant. The TCR comes from a human patient who received a combined kidney and bone marrow transplant. Some T cells may be transferred from the graft donor. V and J are TRBV4-1 and TRBJ1-5, with 10 bases aligning to TRBD1. The CDR3 is CASSQDLTGGIGNQPQHF. CDR3 DNA: TGCGCCAGCAGCCAAGATCTGACAGGGGGCATCGGCAATCAGCCCCAGCATTTT.